This T cell receptor beta chain was sequenced for a study of response to subunit inactivated influenza vaccine. CDR3 length: 14 amino acids. CDR1 and CDR2 (germline): LGHDT, YNNKEL (reference sequence). The ends were cut back, 2 bases at V and 6 bases at J, with 13 bases in the middle. TCRdb reanalysed the RT-PCR reads using MiXCR and keeps one entry per CDR3 protein. Of a few hundred thousand distinct CDR3 sequences in the sample, 22% are singletons; the top ten hold 10%. Note on this clonotype: Its antigen is not identified.

Study-level findings and limits: Authors suggested each seasonal influenza vaccination recruits few new T cells.

The clonotype originates from a man between 50 and 75 years old who received an inactivated influenza vaccine. The sequencing used PBMCs from blood, collected 21 months after vaccination. J is TRBJ1-1 and V is TRBV3-1, with D perhaps matching TRBD1 (5 bases). The CDR3 bases are TGTGCCAGCAGCCAAAGATGGGGGGGTTCTGAAGCTTTCTTT. It codes for CASSQRWGGSEAFF.